This T cell receptor (beta chain) was observed in a study of human T cells and chemical hapten exposure. Time point noted: pre-sensitization, week 0. Treatment here: therapeutic diphenylcyclopropenone sensitization with weekly scalp DPC. Germline CDR1 and CDR2: MDHEN and SYDVKM. The ends were cut back, 5 bases at V and 7 bases at J, with 21 bases in the middle. CDR3 length equals 15 residues. TCRdb called the RACE reads again in MiXCR, with one record for every CDR3 protein. In the table there are under 300,000 distinct CDR3 sequences, approximately 8.4% of which are singletons. The chain links TRBV28 to TRBJ2-7, with D perhaps TRBD1 (7 bases). This material consisted of whole blood, taken in connection with sensitization to the hapten diphenylcyclopropenone (DPC). The TCR was taken from a middle-aged woman with alopecia areata. Some clones in this sample may be carry-over from other donors' samples. CDR3 in amino acids: CASSPGGTATGEQYF. The CDR3 DNA is TGTGCCAGCAGTCCCGGAGGGACAGCGACGGGGGAGCAGTACTTC. Together with reference TRBV28 and TRBJ2-7, the CDR3 gives the full variable domain: DVKVTQSSRYLVKRTGEKVFLECVQDMDHENMFWYRQDPGLGLRLIYFSYDVKMKEKGDIPEGYSVSREKKERFSLILESASTNQTSMYLCASSPGGTATGEQYFGPGTRLTVT.